The 27 T cell receptor beta chains given below trace back to one sample, sequenced in a study of T cells expressing NK-cell markers. TCRdb reanalyzed the 5' RACE reads, giving one entry per CDR3 protein sequence and no DNA. This sample's clone table lists a few hundred thousand distinct CDR3 sequences. The sequenced material came from blood T cells: a sorted CD56 or NKG2C T cell subset, CD4+ or CD8+ T cells, or bulk PBMC T cells (not recorded which). Receptors were obtained from a woman aged 45 to 65 in good health.

The V call is TRBV29-1, the J call TRBJ2-5; TCRdb outputs TRBD1, but without DNA this stays unchecked. Germline V gives CDR1 SQVTM, CDR2 ANQGSEA. CDR3 size: 13 residues. The CDR3 is CSVELRATETQYF.

V and J are TRBV2 and TRBJ2-6. CDR1 and CDR2 (germline): SNHLY, FYNNEI. The length of the CDR3 is 15 residues. CDR3 in amino acids: CASSVEGSGANVLTF.

The CDR3 is CASATRGRGLETQYF. This rearrangement joins TRBV5-1 to TRBJ2-5; TCRdb proposes TRBD2, but this gene call is untestable without DNA. Germline V gene sequence: CDR1 SGHRS, CDR2 YFSETQ. This CDR3 is 15 amino acids long.

The chain has TRBV12-3 or TRBV12-4 and TRBJ2-5; checking the TCRdb D call of TRBD1 is not possible without DNA. The CDR3 length is 14 residues. The CDR3 loop is CASSIRQVRETQYF.

The chain links TRBV20-1 to TRBJ2-7; no DNA is available, so the TRBD2 call from TCRdb remains unchecked. The CDR3 spans 14 residues. Looked up from germline, CDR1 is DFQATT and CDR2 is SNEGSKA (reference sequence). This CDR3 is CSAREPGTSYEQYF.

The chain is built from TRBV12-3 or TRBV12-4 and TRBJ2-1; lacking DNA, the TRBD2 call made by TCRdb goes unchecked. The CDR3 totals 16 residues. CDR3 residues: CASSSGLAGQYNEQFF.

The gene calls are TRBV19 and TRBJ2-2; TCRdb calls TRBD1, which cannot be checked without DNA. Germline V lookup: CDR1 LNHDA, CDR2 SQIVND (reference sequence). The CDR3 contains 14 residues. The CDR3: CATSRDQNTGELFF.

The chain uses TRBV20-1 and TRBJ2-5; TCRdb's D call of TRBD2 is untestable without DNA. The CDR3 is 16 amino acids. Looked up from germline, CDR1 is DFQATT and CDR2 is SNEGSKA (reference sequence). CDR3 sequence reads: CSAVKSGRAPQETQYF.

This chain connects TRBV9 to TRBJ2-3; no DNA is available, so the TRBD2 call from TCRdb remains unchecked. The CDR3 contains 17 residues. Germline CDR1 SGDLS, CDR2 YYNGEE. Here the CDR3 reads CASSMTSGDAYSDTQYF.

CDR3 loop: CASSLRTRLSDQPQHF. This rearrangement joins TRBV7-8 to TRBJ1-5; the D gene TCRdb calls, TRBD1, cannot be checked with no DNA. CDR1 is SGHVS, CDR2 FQNEAQ, per germline. This CDR3 spans 16 amino acids.

The chain is built from TRBV24-1 and TRBJ1-2; lacking DNA, the TRBD1 call made by TCRdb goes unchecked. Germline CDR1 and CDR2: KGHDR and SFDVKD. There are 14 residues in the CDR3. CDR3 in amino acids: CATSEPGQVYGYTF.

The chain recombines TRBV5-4 with TRBJ2-5; the D call from TCRdb, TRBD2, cannot be confirmed without DNA. The CDR3 totals 14 residues. In germline, CDR1 is SGHNT, CDR2 YYREEE (reference sequence). The CDR3 reads CASGTSGIQETQYF.

The CDR3 sequence is CATSRDLLGGQETQYF. The chain has TRBV15 and TRBJ2-5; TCRdb proposes TRBD2, but this gene call is untestable without DNA. This CDR3 comprises 16 residues. CDR1 is LNHNV, CDR2 YYDKDF, per germline (reference sequence).

This rearrangement joins TRBV7-9 to TRBJ2-5; without DNA, the TCRdb call of TRBD1 cannot be checked. Germline V CDR1 and CDR2: SEHNR, FQNEAQ (reference sequence). The length of the CDR3 is 13 residues. The CDR3 reads CASTPPSRETQYF.

The chain carries TRBV14 and TRBJ2-1; TCRdb lists TRBD2, though no DNA is available to test this call. The CDR3 has 14 residues. Germline loops: CDR1 SGHDN, CDR2 FVKESK. The CDR3 sequence: CASSQSLAGGEQFF.

CDR3 sequence reads: CAWSGGRGPDTQYF. J is TRBJ2-3 and V is TRBV30; TCRdb returns TRBD2, unconfirmable since there is no DNA. The CDR3 extends over 14 amino acids. Germline values: CDR1 GTSNPN, CDR2 SVGIG (reference sequence). Full variable domain (rest looked up from reference TRBV30 and TRBJ2-3): SQTIHQWPATLVQPVGSPLSLECTVEGTSNPNLYWYRQAAGRGLQLLFYSVGIGQISSEVPQNLSASRPQDRQFILSSKKLLLSDSGFYLCAWSGGRGPDTQYFGPGTRLTVL.

This chain joins TRBV19 and TRBJ2-5. Germline V CDR1 and CDR2: LNHDA, SQIVND (reference sequence). The CDR3 spans 14 residues. CDR3 sequence: CASSMNRVGETQYF.

The chain employs TRBV7-9 and TRBJ1-1; TCRdb selects TRBD1, and the lack of DNA leaves this call unchecked. Germline CDR1 SEHNR, CDR2 FQNEAQ (reference sequence). The CDR3 consists of 14 residues. CDR3 amino acids: CASSHWTGNTEAFF.

The CDR3 here is CASSQESETKNIQYF. The genes are TRBV3-1 and TRBJ2-4. Per the germline V gene, CDR1 is LGHDT and CDR2 is YNNKEL (reference sequence). There are 15 residues in the CDR3.

The chain combines TRBV4-1 with TRBJ2-1; checking the TCRdb D call of TRBD2 is not possible without DNA. The CDR3 covers 15 residues. In germline, CDR1 is MGHRA, CDR2 YSYEKL. The CDR3: CASSDPPTGVNEQFF.

The chain carries TRBV5-1 and TRBJ2-3. Germline CDR1 is SGHRS and CDR2 is YFSETQ. The CDR3 is made up of 13 amino acids. The CDR3 is CASSLGYPDTQYF. Variable domain in full (rest from reference TRBV5-1 and TRBJ2-3): KAGVTQTPRYLIKTRGQQVTLSCSPISGHRSVSWYQQTPGQGLQFLFEYFSETQRNKGNFPGRFSGRQFSNSRSEMNVSTLELGDSALYLCASSLGYPDTQYFGPGTRLTVL.

This chain joins TRBV24-1 and TRBJ2-5. This CDR3 comprises 13 residues. The germline V gene encodes CDR1 KGHDR and CDR2 SFDVKD. CDR3 region: CATSDSTTETQYF.

V gene TRBV12-3 or TRBV12-4 combines with J gene TRBJ2-1; TCRdb names TRBD2, which stays unverified in the absence of DNA. The CDR3 is 13 amino acids. The CDR3 sequence: CASSLSPLAEQFF.

The V gene is TRBV5-1, the J gene TRBJ1-2; TCRdb returns TRBD1, unconfirmable since there is no DNA. This CDR3 contains 16 residues. Germline CDR1 is SGHRS and CDR2 is YFSETQ. The CDR3 loop reads CASSLVGTGADYGYTF.

The chain has TRBV7-6 and TRBJ2-2; TCRdb's D call, TRBD2, is unchecked because there is no DNA. CDR3 length equals 20 residues. Germline loops: CDR1 SGHVS, CDR2 FNYEAQ. CDR3 region: CASSLRDSQPNEHHTGELFF.

The chain links TRBV10-3 to TRBJ2-7. The CDR3 extends over 13 amino acids. Per germline, CDR1 ENHRY and CDR2 SYGVKD. CDR3 loop: CAISDGSSYEQYF.

The CDR3 sequence is CSAQTTLAKNIQYF. The chain carries TRBV20-1 and TRBJ2-4; absent DNA, TCRdb's TRBD2 call cannot be checked. Germline CDR1 DFQATT, CDR2 SNEGSKA (reference sequence). This CDR3 has 14 residues.